The 9 T cell receptor beta chains below all came from one sample that was sequenced in a study of T cells in Graves' hyperthyroidism and ophthalmopathy. Template material for amplifying TCR beta CDR3 regions consisted of RNA transcripts. Researchers ran a first-round RT-PCR on the TCR CDR3 using the HTBI primer set. TCRdb analysed the multiplex PCR reads with MiXCR anew, one entry per CDR3 protein. Here the sample spans around 350,000 distinct CDR3 sequences, 20% to 25% being singletons. The sample was blood. These receptors were obtained from a man in his forties or fifties with Graves' hyperthyroidism.

At least ten counts were recorded for this clonotype. The rearrangement uses TRBV27 and TRBJ2-7; either TRBD1 or TRBD2 may supply D (5 bases each). CDR3 length: 13 residues. Germline CDR1 and CDR2: MNHEY and SMNVEV (reference sequence). V lost 0 bases, J lost 4 bases, and 7 bases lay in between. The CDR3 region is CASSLSEGYEQYF. As DNA, the CDR3 is TGTGCCAGCAGTTTATCCGAGGGGTACGAGCAGTACTTC.

This chain joins TRBV7-9 and TRBJ1-2; D uncertain. Trimming took 1 base from V and 4 from J, leaving 7 bases between them. The CDR3 covers 13 residues. CDR1 is SEHNR and CDR2 is FQNEAQ in the germline V gene (reference sequence). CDR3 coding DNA: TGTGCCAGCAGCTTAGGGAACAGCTATGGCTACACCTTC. Protein sequence: CASSLGNSYGYTF.

In this sample, this clonotype turned up a few times. V gene TRBV5-1 combines with J gene TRBJ2-2; TRBD1 matches 8 bases. There are 14 residues in the CDR3. The V gene end was trimmed by 6 bases and the J gene end by 3 bases; junction bases not matched to a gene: 4. Germline V gives CDR1 SGHRS, CDR2 YFSETQ. The CDR3 protein is CASTGQGYTGELFF. CDR3 nucleotide sequence: TGCGCCAGCACTGGACAGGGTTACACCGGGGAGCTGTTTTTT.

A few counts support this clonotype. The genes are TRBV19 and TRBJ2-3, with D tentatively TRBD2 (5 bases). Germline-derived CDR1 and CDR2 are LNHDA and SQIVND (reference sequence). The CDR3 consists of 16 residues. V was clipped by 5 bases and J by 0 bases, with 15 bases between them. The CDR3 bases are TGTGCCAGTAGTGATCAGCGGCACCTTAGCACAGATACGCAGTATTTT. As protein: CASSDQRHLSTDTQYF.

The chain employs TRBV6-2 or TRBV6-3 and TRBJ2-5; tentative D call: TRBD2 (5 bases). The V end lost 4 bases, the J end lost 5 bases, and 11 bases lay between the germline ends. The CDR3 contains 13 residues. Germline V gene data show CDR1 as MNHEY and CDR2 as SVGEGT. In DNA, the CDR3 is TGTGCCAGCAGTTTCAGTAGCGCGGAGACCCAGTACTTC. It codes for CASSFSSAETQYF.

In its sample, this clonotype was seen many times. The rearrangement joins TRBV20-1 to TRBJ2-7; 11 nucleotides agree with TRBD2. Germline V CDR1 and CDR2: DFQATT, SNEGSKA (reference sequence). V was pared by 5 bases and J by 3 bases, with 6 bases of the junction left unmatched. The CDR3 covers 14 residues. The CDR3 region is CSAGTSGYDYEQYF. The CDR3 DNA follows: TGCAGTGCTGGGACTAGCGGTTACGACTACGAGCAGTACTTC.

This clonotype was found many times. The chain links TRBV12-3 or TRBV12-4 to TRBJ2-5; the match to TRBD2 covers 7 bases. The CDR3 consists of 12 residues. The V segment lost 4 bases and the J segment 5 bases; nucleotides outside the gene matches: 1. The CDR3 is CASSWGGETQYF. DNA for the CDR3: TGTGCCAGCAGTTGGGGGGGGGAGACCCAGTACTTC.

This clonotype was detected ten times or more. This sequence joins TRBV20-1 and TRBJ1-1, with D possibly being TRBD1 (6 bases). This CDR3 region has 12 residues. Germline assignment: CDR1 DFQATT and CDR2 SNEGSKA (reference sequence). Trimming pared 1 base from V and 7 bases from J, leaving 10 bases between. DNA for the CDR3: TGCAGTGCTAGAGGCCACAGGGTTGAAGCTTTCTTT. Its translation: CSARGHRVEAFF.

The chain employs TRBV10-3 and TRBJ1-1; 7 positions agree with TRBD1. This CDR3 has 14 amino acids. The trim removed 3 bases at V and 4 bases at J, leaving 5 bases unmatched. Germline CDR1 and CDR2: ENHRY and SYGVKD. This CDR3 reads CAISERGDSTEAFF. The CDR3 DNA reads TGTGCCATCAGTGAAAGGGGGGACAGCACTGAAGCTTTCTTT.